This TCR beta chain is drawn from a study of blood T cell repertoires in COVID-19. Study-level information: The United States, Italy and Spain were the sources of the acute and convalescent COVID-19 samples. The analysed material was cDNA or gDNA that came from T cells, B-cell-depleted T cells, or PBMCs.

In the original processing: Counts of nucleated cells, estimated from reference gene primer amplification, were obtained. Assay: immunoSEQ multiplex PCR; the TCRdb copy retains only in-frame clones and omits some. For V, J and clone size, that table is used; D and trimming come from the DNA. The sample has under 300,000 clones, 86% seen once. CDR3 length: 13 residues. V gave up 3 bases and J gave up 5 bases, with 10 bases separating them. Germline V CDR1 and CDR2: WSHSY, SAAADI. V and J are TRBV10-2 and TRBJ1-2; TRBD1 is a possible D gene (5 bases). This receptor was identified in a man younger than 30 with active or convalescent COVID-19. Sample: peripheral blood. This CDR3 reads CASSESGGYGYTF. DNA of the CDR3: TGCGCCAGCAGTGAATCGGGGGGATATGGCTACACCTTC.